This passage covers 19 T cell receptor beta chains from one sample sequenced in a study of cytomegalovirus exposure and HLA in healthy donors. Both 60 Vbeta primers and 13 Jbeta primers went into the PCR. Measured with immunoSEQ multiplex PCR; TCRdb has only the in-frame clones, and not every one. The sample includes around 120,000 clones, around 78% seen only once; the top ten take about 1.8%. The sequencing input was PBMCs. The origin of the receptors is a woman aged 45-65 years in good health and CMV-seronegative.

The chain uses TRBV7-2 and TRBJ1-5; tentative D call: TRBD1 (5 bases). The CDR3 contains 13 residues. The germline gives CDR1 SGHTA, CDR2 FQGNSA. The germline V and J ends were trimmed by 5 bases and 4 bases, with 9 bases remaining between them. The CDR3 loop reads CASSPAGNQPQHF. The DNA of the CDR3 is TGTGCCAGCAGCCCAGCAGGGAATCAGCCCCAGCATTTT.

Turning to this clone: The germline gene is not matched at one end of the junction; a read error may be the cause. The chain joins TRBV7-7 to TRBJ1-1; D unclear. This CDR3 region has 13 residues. The germline gives CDR1 SSHAT, CDR2 FNYEAQ (reference sequence). The CDR3: CASSLVRNTEAFF. The DNA for the CDR3 is TGTGCTAGCAGCTTAGTGCGGAACACTGAAGCTTTCTTT.

The chain links TRBV7-9 to TRBJ2-3; TRBD1 agrees at 7 bases. Germline lookup yields CDR1 SEHNR and CDR2 FQNEAQ (reference sequence). The CDR3 sequence is 15 residues long. V lost 1 base to trimming and J lost 0 bases; unmatched junction nucleotides: 1. CDR3 in DNA: TGTGCCAGCAGCTTAGGGACAGGCAGCACAGATACGCAGTATTTT. Amino acid sequence: CASSLGTGSTDTQYF.

The chain couples TRBV27 to TRBJ2-7, with D unclear. CDR1 MNHEY and CDR2 SMNVEV come from the germline V gene (reference sequence). Trimming pared 6 bases from V and 4 bases from J, leaving 16 bases between. The length of the CDR3 is 14 residues. The CDR3 DNA reads as TGTGCCAGCAGGGGCGAAGGTCCCTTTTACGAGCAGTACGTC. This codes for CASRGEGPFYEQYV.

The rearrangement links TRBV10-3 to TRBJ2-1; TRBD1 agrees at 7 bases. V lost 4 bases to trimming and J lost 8 bases; unmatched junction nucleotides: 5. Looked up from germline, CDR1 is ENHRY and CDR2 is SYGVKD. The CDR3 is made up of 13 amino acids. CDR3 bases: TGTGCCATCAGTGCTGGACAGGTTGATGAGCAGTTCTTC. It yields the protein CAISAGQVDEQFF.

This chain uses TRBV9 with TRBJ2-1; a possible D gene is TRBD1 (6 bases). The germline gives CDR1 SGDLS, CDR2 YYNGEE. There are 16 residues in the CDR3. Deletions cut 0 bases from V and 3 bases from J, with 13 bases between. The CDR3 region is CASSVEGVTRYNEQFF. For the CDR3, the DNA is TGTGCCAGCAGCGTAGAGGGGGTGACCCGCTACAATGAGCAGTTCTTC.

This chain connects TRBV19 to TRBJ1-1; TRBD1 aligns across 9 bases. Germline V lookup: CDR1 LNHDA, CDR2 SQIVND (reference sequence). The CDR3 contains 16 residues. J was trimmed by 2 bases and V by 5 bases; bases with no gene match: 9. The CDR3 DNA is TGTGCCAGTAGTCTGCGGGACAGGGAGGTAAACACTGAAGCTTTCTTT. The encoded protein is CASSLRDREVNTEAFF.

This clone was counted once. V gene TRBV5-1 combines with J gene TRBJ1-5; D is unclear. This CDR3 is 13 amino acids long. CDR1 is SGHRS and CDR2 is YFSETQ in the germline V gene. The V end was cut by 4 bases, the J end by 5 bases, with 10 bases between. The CDR3, as DNA: TGCGCCAGCAGCGCGTCGAGGGATCAGCCCCAGCATTTT. It specifies CASSASRDQPQHF.

In the case of this clone: At one boundary the junction diverges from the germline segment, which might be a read error. The chain has TRBV29-1 and TRBJ1-5; TRBD1 matches at 7 bases. Germline values: CDR1 SQVTM, CDR2 ANQGSEA. CDR3 size: 13 residues. The CDR3 region is CSQKQGRRQPQNF. The CDR3 region has the DNA TGCAGCCAAAAACAGGGGAGGCGTCAGCCCCAGAATTTT.

The rearrangement uses TRBV19 and TRBJ1-4; TRBD1 matches 8 bases. The length of the CDR3 is 14 residues. The germline V gene encodes CDR1 LNHDA and CDR2 SQIVND (reference sequence). Trimming at V came to 6 bases and at J to 6 bases, leaving 6 bases not matched to a gene. DNA for the CDR3: TGTGCCAGTAGGCCTACAGGGGGGGATGAAAAACTGTTTTTT. Translating gives CASRPTGGDEKLFF.

The V gene is TRBV19, the J gene TRBJ1-3; D not certain. This CDR3 is built from 12 residues. Per the germline V gene, CDR1 is LNHDA and CDR2 is SQIVND (reference sequence). V was cut by 3 bases and J by 3 bases, with 3 bases left in between. The CDR3 DNA sequence: TGTGCCAGTAGTATCGTTGGAAACACCATATATTTT. Amino acid sequence: CASSIVGNTIYF.

A single count supports this clone. The rearrangement joins TRBV28 to TRBJ2-7; D gene uncertain. The CDR3 contains 16 residues. Germline lookup yields CDR1 MDHEN and CDR2 SYDVKM. V was clipped by 3 bases and J by 0 bases, with 15 bases between them. The CDR3 region has the DNA TGTGCCAGCAGTTTTATCTCGGCAGGTAGCTCCTACGAGCAGTACTTC. Its translation is CASSFISAGSSYEQYF.

V gene TRBV11-2 combines with J gene TRBJ1-2; D ambiguous. Germline V gives CDR1 SGHAT, CDR2 FQNNGV. The CDR3 is 14 amino acids. Deletions cut 0 bases from V and 7 bases from J, with 12 bases between. The CDR3 coding sequence is TGTGCCAGCAGCTTAGATCTAAATTGGGCTGGCTACACCTTC. This codes for CASSLDLNWAGYTF.

The chain employs TRBV28 and TRBJ1-1; 9 positions agree with TRBD1. The germline V gene has CDR1 MDHEN and CDR2 SYDVKM. The CDR3 length is 15 residues. V was clipped by 6 bases and J by 5 bases; unmatched bases: 10. CDR3 DNA: TGTGCCAGCAGCTTAACAGGGGGCGCGGGGACTGAAGCTTTCTTT. It yields the protein CASSLTGGAGTEAFF.

This clone was observed a single time. The rearrangement joins TRBV30 to TRBJ1-4; D possibly corresponds to TRBD1 (5 bases). The V and J ends lost 1 base and 1 base respectively, with 7 bases between them. CDR1 and CDR2 from the germline V gene are GTSNPN and SVGIG (reference sequence). This CDR3 contains 14 residues. The CDR3 is CAWSAGITNEKLFF. The CDR3 nucleotides read TGTGCCTGGAGTGCAGGGATAACTAATGAAAAACTGTTTTTT.

V gene TRBV7-2 combines with J gene TRBJ1-4; 8 bases are a match to TRBD1. This CDR3 has 14 residues. Trimming took 5 bases from V and 5 from J; bases not matched to a gene: 4. Germline lookup yields CDR1 SGHTA and CDR2 FQGNSA. The CDR3 bases are TGTGCCAGCAGCCAGGGACAGGAGAATGAAAAACTGTTTTTT. This codes for CASSQGQENEKLFF.

The sample holds one count of this clone. The chain is built from TRBV6-5 and TRBJ2-1; 7 bases match TRBD1. Unmatched junction bases numbered 7, after V lost 6 bases and J lost 5 bases. This CDR3 spans 14 amino acids. Germline loops: CDR1 MNHEY, CDR2 SVGAGI. As DNA, the CDR3 is TGTGCCAGCAGCCGGGGACAGTGGGACAATGAGCAGTTCTTC. Translation gives CASSRGQWDNEQFF.

V usage is TRBV5-1 and J usage is TRBJ1-2; 7 bases are a match to TRBD1. Losses at the gene ends were 1 base for V and 3 bases for J; bases not matched to a gene: 9. This CDR3 region has 16 residues. Germline V gene data show CDR1 as SGHRS and CDR2 as YFSETQ. The DNA of the CDR3 is TGCGCCAGCAGCTTGAACAGGGGAGAAATTGACTATGGCTACACCTTC. Translating it yields CASSLNRGEIDYGYTF.

The chain has TRBV7-2 and TRBJ1-5, with D maybe TRBD1 (6 bases). Trimming cost V 5 bases and J 9 bases, with 8 bases left between them. CDR1 is SGHTA, CDR2 FQGNSA, per germline. The CDR3 has 11 amino acids. DNA of the CDR3: TGTGCCAGCAGCCTACAGGGGCCCCAGCATTTT. The encoded protein is CASSLQGPQHF.